Detailed here is one TCR beta chain. Its antigen is not known. This specimen comes from a study of cytomegalovirus exposure and HLA in healthy donors. General observations from the study: Across donors, most TCRs were seen rarely, yet some public ones were widespread. High sensitivity and specificity were reportedly achieved when the classifier diagnosed cytomegalovirus status. A later examination showed that TCR association rates differed by HLA locus, with DRB1 most and HLA-C fewest.

With V trimmed by 10 bases and J by 3 bases, 6 bases remained unmatched. The length of the CDR3 is 13 residues. Germline CDR1 reads ENHRY; CDR2 reads SYGVKD. PCR involved 60 Vbeta and 13 Jbeta primers. Produced via immunoSEQ multiplex PCR; TCRdb's table is partial and in-frame only. Of approximately 140,000 clones listed, roughly four fifths are singletons. Input material: PBMCs. The sequence was collected from a human donor in good health. This chain connects TRBV10-3 to TRBJ2-1, with 7 nucleotides matching TRBD2. CDR3 nucleotides: TGTGCCACCTCGGGCGGGGGCTACAATGAGCAGTTCTTC. It codes for CATSGGGYNEQFF.